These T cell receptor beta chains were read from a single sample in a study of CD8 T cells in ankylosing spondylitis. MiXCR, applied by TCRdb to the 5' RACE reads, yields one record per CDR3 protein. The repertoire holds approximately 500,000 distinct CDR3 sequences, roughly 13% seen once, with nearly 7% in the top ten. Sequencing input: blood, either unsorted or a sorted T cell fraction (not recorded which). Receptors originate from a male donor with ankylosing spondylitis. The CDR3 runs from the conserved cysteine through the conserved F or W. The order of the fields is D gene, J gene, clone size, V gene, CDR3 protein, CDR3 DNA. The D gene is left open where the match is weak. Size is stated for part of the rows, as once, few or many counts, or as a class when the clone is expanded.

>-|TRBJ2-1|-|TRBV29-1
CSVEERNWATEQFF
TGCAGCGTTGAAGAACGGAACTGGGCCACTGAGCAGTTCTTC
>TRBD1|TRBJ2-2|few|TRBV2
CASRNRGRTGELFF
TGTGCCAGCAGGAACAGGGGGCGGACCGGGGAGCTGTTTTTT
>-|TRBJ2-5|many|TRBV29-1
CSVEDLRAGTQYF
TGCAGCGTTGAAGATCTCCGGGCGGGGACCCAGTACTTC
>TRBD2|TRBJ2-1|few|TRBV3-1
CASSPWGSGRGNEQFF
TGTGCCAGCAGCCCCTGGGGTAGCGGGAGGGGAAATGAGCAGTTCTTC
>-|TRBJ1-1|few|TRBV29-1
CSVEAQTTEAFF
TGCAGCGTTGAGGCGCAGACCACTGAAGCTTTCTTT
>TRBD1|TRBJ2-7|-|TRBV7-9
CASSGKGAIYEQYF
TGTGCCAGCAGTGGGAAGGGGGCCATCTACGAGCAGTACTTC
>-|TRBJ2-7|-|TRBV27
CASSFGSSGSYEQYF
TGTGCCAGCAGTTTTGGAAGTAGCGGTTCCTACGAGCAGTACTTC
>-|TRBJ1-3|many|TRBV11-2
CASGEVGNTIYF
TGTGCCAGCGGAGAGGTTGGAAACACCATATATTTT
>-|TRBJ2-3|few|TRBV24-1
CATSEGGRSDTQYF
TGTGCCACCAGTGAGGGGGGGCGGTCAGATACGCAGTATTTT
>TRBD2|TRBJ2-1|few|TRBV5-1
CASSLATSVSYNEQFF
TGCGCCAGCAGCTTGGCAACTAGCGTCTCCTACAATGAGCAGTTCTTC
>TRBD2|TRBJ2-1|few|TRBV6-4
CASSESGSVSYNEQFF
TGTGCCAGCAGTGAGAGCGGGAGCGTATCCTACAATGAGCAGTTCTTC
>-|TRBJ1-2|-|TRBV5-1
CASSSRPGASGYTF
TGCGCCAGCAGCTCGAGGCCGGGGGCAAGTGGCTACACCTTC
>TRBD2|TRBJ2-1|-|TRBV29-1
CSAKREGRAPYNEQFF
TGCAGCGCCAAGCGGGAGGGCCGAGCCCCCTACAATGAGCAGTTCTTC
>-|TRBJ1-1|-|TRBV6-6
CATGLGFGTEAFF
TGTGCCACCGGGCTCGGATTCGGCACTGAAGCTTTCTTT
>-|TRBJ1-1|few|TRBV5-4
CASSLGAVRNTEAFF
TGTGCCAGCAGCTTAGGGGCTGTTCGCAACACTGAAGCTTTCTTT
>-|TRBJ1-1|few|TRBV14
CASSQREARSEAFF
TGTGCCAGCAGCCAAAGAGAGGCCAGGTCTGAAGCTTTCTTT
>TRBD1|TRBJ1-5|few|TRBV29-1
CSVVGQGGQPQHF
TGCAGCGTCGTTGGACAGGGGGGTCAGCCCCAGCATTTT
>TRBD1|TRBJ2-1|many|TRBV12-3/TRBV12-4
CASSFGGTGPYNEQFF
TGTGCCAGCAGTTTTGGCGGGACAGGGCCCTACAATGAGCAGTTCTTC
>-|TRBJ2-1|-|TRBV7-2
CASSFGGYTYNEQFF
TGTGCCAGCAGCTTCGGCGGGTACACCTACAATGAGCAGTTCTTC
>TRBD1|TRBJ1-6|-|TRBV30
CAWSVQGFASALHF
TGTGCCTGGAGTGTACAGGGGTTCGCTTCAGCCCTCCACTTT
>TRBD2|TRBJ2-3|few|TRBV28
CASSLAGGGADTQYF
TGTGCCAGCAGTTTGGCGGGAGGGGGGGCAGATACGCAGTATTTT
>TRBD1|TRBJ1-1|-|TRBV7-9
CASSGPGTAEAFF
TGTGCCAGCAGCGGGCCCGGGACAGCTGAAGCTTTCTTT
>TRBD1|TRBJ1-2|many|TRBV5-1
CASSYGTAYGYTF
TGCGCCAGCAGCTATGGGACAGCCTATGGCTACACCTTC